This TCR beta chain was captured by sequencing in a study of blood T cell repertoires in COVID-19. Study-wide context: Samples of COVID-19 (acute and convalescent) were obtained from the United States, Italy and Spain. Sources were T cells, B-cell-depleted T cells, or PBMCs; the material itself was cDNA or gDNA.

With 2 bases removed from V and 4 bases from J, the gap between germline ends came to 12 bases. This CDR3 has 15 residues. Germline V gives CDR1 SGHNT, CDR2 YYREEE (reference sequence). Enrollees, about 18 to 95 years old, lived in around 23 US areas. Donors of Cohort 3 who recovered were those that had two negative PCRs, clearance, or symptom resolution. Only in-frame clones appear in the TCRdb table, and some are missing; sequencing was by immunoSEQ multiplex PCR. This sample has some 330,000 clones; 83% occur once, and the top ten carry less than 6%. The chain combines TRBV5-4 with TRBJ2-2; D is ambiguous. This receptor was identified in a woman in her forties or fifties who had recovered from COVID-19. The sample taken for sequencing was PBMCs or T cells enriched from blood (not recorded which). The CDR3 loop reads CASSLDGVGTGELFF. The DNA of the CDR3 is TGTGCCAGCAGCTTAGATGGAGTGGGCACCGGGGAGCTGTTTTTT.